A selection of T cell receptor beta chains follows, all from one sample in a study of regulatory T cells in long-lasting Graves disease. TCRdb recomputed calls from the multiplex PCR reads with MiXCR, one row per CDR3 protein. The data contain more than 350,000 distinct CDR3 sequences, about 16% of them singletons. The same sample was also studied in work on T cells in Graves' hyperthyroidism and ophthalmopathy.

Specimen: peripheral blood mononuclear cells (PBMCs), collected at new diagnosis, from a patient treated with antithyroid drugs. The source is a woman in her 30s with Graves disease. Each CDR3 is given with its conserved first and last residue. D genes are given only for firm matches. Rows may omit the clone size; those that give it use once, few, many or a size class.

D gene,J gene,V gene,clone size,CDR3 DNA,CDR3 protein
TRBD1,TRBJ2-5,TRBV3-1,.,TGTGCCAGCAGCCTCGGACAGGGGGCCGTCCAAGAGACCCAGTACTTC,CASSLGQGAVQETQYF
.,TRBJ2-1,TRBV11-2,many,TGTGCCAGCAGCCCCGGGACCCAGGTTAGGCAGTTCTTC,CASSPGTQVRQFF
.,TRBJ2-7,TRBV3-1,few,TGTGCCAGCAGCCAAGTTAACCGTAATTCCTACGAGCAGTACTTC,CASSQVNRNSYEQYF
TRBD1,TRBJ2-4,TRBV12-3/TRBV12-4,few,TGTGCCAGCAGTTCAGAACAGGGGGCAGGCATTCAGTACTTC,CASSSEQGAGIQYF
.,TRBJ2-1,TRBV3-1,many,TGTGCCAGCAGCCCTTCTTTGGGGGTAGCCTACAATGAGCAGTTCTTC,CASSPSLGVAYNEQFF
TRBD1,TRBJ1-1,TRBV6-2/TRBV6-3,.,TGTGCCAGCAGATCGGGACAGGGGGTCACTGAAGCTTTCTTT,CASRSGQGVTEAFF
.,TRBJ1-5,TRBV7-8,.,TGTGCCAGCAGCTCCGCCTCCGGGCTTGGGGGTTATAGCAATCAGCCCCAGCATTTT,CASSSASGLGGYSNQPQHF
.,TRBJ1-4,TRBV27,many,TGTGCCAGCAGTATCGCAGCGACGGGTAATGAAAAACTGTTTTTT,CASSIAATGNEKLFF
TRBD1,TRBJ2-2,TRBV11-2,many,TGTGCCAGCAGCAGGGGGCTATACAACACCGGGGAGCTGTTTTTT,CASSRGLYNTGELFF
TRBD2,TRBJ2-5,TRBV29-1,many,TGCAGCTCAAAGACTAGCGGGAGTGGGGAGACCCAGTACTTC,CSSKTSGSGETQYF
.,TRBJ2-3,TRBV7-3,many,TGTGCCAGCAGCACTGGACTCACTTACACAGATACGCAGTATTTT,CASSTGLTYTDTQYF
TRBD2,TRBJ2-7,TRBV5-1,many,TGCGCCAGCAGCTACGGACTAGCGGGAGGGGCCCGATACGAGCAGTACTTC,CASSYGLAGGARYEQYF
.,TRBJ2-1,TRBV5-1,.,TGCGCCAGCGGTCAAGGACTCTCTACCAACCCCTACAATGAGCAGTTCTTC,CASGQGLSTNPYNEQFF
TRBD2,TRBJ2-1,TRBV19,.,TGTGCCAGTAGTCACCCGGGACTAGCGGGAGTCGGTGAGCAGTTCTTC,CASSHPGLAGVGEQFF
TRBD1,TRBJ1-4,TRBV6-1,many,TGTGCCATCCTCCCCGGGGACAGGGCCCATGATGATGAAAAACTGTTTTTT,CAILPGDRAHDDEKLFF
.,TRBJ2-7,TRBV15,few,TGTGCCACCAGTGTTCTTTGGGCACTGGAACTTCCAACCTACGAGCAGTACTTC,CATSVLWALELPTYEQYF
.,TRBJ2-7,TRBV12-3/TRBV12-4,.,TGTGCCAGCAGTCTCCGACCTTACTCCTACGAGCAGTACTTC,CASSLRPYSYEQYF
TRBD1,TRBJ2-7,TRBV30,many,TGTGCCTGGAAAGGACAGGGAAGTCGATACGAGCAGTACTTC,CAWKGQGSRYEQYF
TRBD1,TRBJ1-1,TRBV11-2,.,TGTGTTACAGGCAGGGGGCAAACTGAAGCTTTCTTT,CVTGRGQTEAFF
.,TRBJ1-1,TRBV24-1,.,TGTGCCACCAGGCGACAGACGGACACTGAAGCTTTCTTT,CATRRQTDTEAFF
.,TRBJ1-5,TRBV2,few,TGTGCCAGATCCGTTTGGGGGCGGAGGGGCAATCAGCCCCAGCATTTT,CARSVWGRRGNQPQHF
TRBD1,TRBJ2-2,TRBV7-8,few,TGTGCCAGCAGCTTACAGGGGGCTCCCGGGGAGCTGTTTTTT,CASSLQGAPGELFF
.,TRBJ1-1,TRBV6-5,many,TGTGCCAGCAGTTACCCCCCTTCGGGAGTCACTGAAGCTTTCTTT,CASSYPPSGVTEAFF
.,TRBJ2-4,TRBV5-1,few,TGCGCCAGCAGCTCGGGAGACAGGGGAGGGGTGACGGCCAAAAACATTCAGTACTTC,CASSSGDRGGVTAKNIQYF
TRBD2,TRBJ2-6,TRBV7-3,.,TGTGCCAGCAACCCACGCCAAGCGGGAGAGTCTGGGGCCAACGTCCTGACTTTC,CASNPRQAGESGANVLTF
.,TRBJ2-1,TRBV27,many,TGTGCCAGCAGTCACTTGACTAGCAATGAGCAGTTCTTC,CASSHLTSNEQFF
.,TRBJ1-2,TRBV29-1,many,TGCAGCGTTGAAGGGGGTTCGTTCGGCTACACCTTC,CSVEGGSFGYTF
.,TRBJ2-3,TRBV25-1,.,TGTGCCAGCAGTGAAACTAGGAGGAGGCCAGATACGCAGTATTTT,CASSETRRRPDTQYF
TRBD1,TRBJ2-7,TRBV6-1,many,TGTGCCAGCAGCCTGGGACAGGGGGCTTCAGAGCAGTACTTC,CASSLGQGASEQYF